A selection of T cell receptor beta chains follows, all from one sample in a study of T cell repertoires in cytomegalovirus infection. TCRdb reanalysed the reads using MiXCR and keeps one entry per CDR3 protein. Found here are roughly 640,000 distinct CDR3 sequences, 24% of them singletons; the top ten hold less than 10%. Sequenced: CD8+ T cells from PBMCs. The receptors here all came from a human donor in good health (CMV status not recorded). Some clones in this sample may be carry-over from other donors' samples. Both conserved end residues are part of each CDR3. D genes are given only for firm matches. Expanded clones are given a class, and other clones once, few, many or no size at all.

D gene,V gene,J gene,clone size,CDR3 protein,CDR3 DNA
NA,TRBV29-1,TRBJ2-5,few,CRADGGGGETQYF,TGCAGAGCAGATGGGGGAGGGGGAGAGACCCAGTACTTC
TRBD2,TRBV18,TRBJ2-2,NA,CASSPGQAGAGGGELFF,TGTGCCAGCTCACCCGGACAAGCGGGGGCCGGAGGCGGGGAGCTGTTTTTT
TRBD1,TRBV19,TRBJ2-3,NA,CASTSGTGWFTDTQYF,TGTGCCAGTACCAGCGGGACAGGGTGGTTCACAGATACGCAGTATTTT
NA,TRBV7-8,TRBJ2-1,many,CASSLVGHRYDEQFF,TGTGCCAGCAGCTTAGTTGGGCACCGATACGATGAGCAGTTCTTC
NA,TRBV20-1,TRBJ2-4,NA,CSAVSAKKNIQYF,TGCAGTGCAGTCTCGGCAAAGAAAAACATTCAGTACTTC
NA,TRBV12-3/TRBV12-4,TRBJ2-3,many,CATHVYQVSTQYF,TGTGCCACCCACGTTTACCAGGTATCCACGCAGTATTTT
NA,TRBV7-9,TRBJ1-3,NA,CASSGWSSSSGNTIYF,TGTGCCAGCAGCGGATGGTCCTCTTCCTCTGGAAACACCATATATTTT
TRBD1,TRBV6-6,TRBJ2-1,NA,CANTPTGSSYNEQFF,TGTGCCAACACTCCGACAGGGAGCTCCTACAATGAGCAGTTCTTC
NA,TRBV7-2,TRBJ2-3,few,CASSLGGVGRATDTQYF,TGTGCCAGCAGCTTAGGGGGCGTGGGCAGGGCCACAGATACGCAGTATTTT
TRBD2,TRBV7-6,TRBJ2-3,NA,CVSSSSLAGGTDTQYF,TGTGTCAGCAGCTCCAGTCTAGCGGGGGGCACAGATACGCAGTATTTT
NA,TRBV7-2,TRBJ2-3,many,CASSQDGRTDTQYF,TGTGCCAGCAGCCAAGACGGGCGCACAGATACGCAGTATTTT
NA,TRBV2,TRBJ2-7,NA,CASRGLRDTSFYEQYF,TGTGCCAGCAGGGGACTCAGGGATACGAGCTTCTACGAGCAGTACTTC
NA,TRBV6-5,TRBJ1-2,few,CATPGQINYGYTF,TGTGCCACCCCGGGACAAATCAACTATGGCTACACCTTC
NA,TRBV5-4,TRBJ2-7,few,CASSFFGRSYEQYF,TGTGCCAGCAGCTTCTTCGGACGGTCCTACGAGCAGTACTTC
TRBD1,TRBV7-9,TRBJ2-1,NA,CASADRANEQFF,TGTGCCAGCGCTGACAGGGCAAATGAGCAGTTCTTC
NA,TRBV5-6,TRBJ1-1,few,CASSLRKGANTEAFF,TGTGCCAGCAGCTTGCGAAAAGGGGCTAACACTGAAGCTTTCTTT
NA,TRBV29-1,TRBJ2-3,few,CSVDLGSRRDTQYF,TGCAGCGTTGACTTGGGCTCCCGCAGGGATACGCAGTATTTT
NA,TRBV15,TRBJ2-7,NA,CATSSLGEQYF,TGTGCCACCAGCTCTTTGGGCGAGCAGTACTTC
NA,TRBV20-1,TRBJ2-7,NA,CSANDGSYEQYF,TGCAGTGCTAACGACGGCTCCTACGAGCAGTACTTC
NA,TRBV27,TRBJ2-1,NA,CASRSQGIYNEQFF,TGTGCCAGCAGGTCACAGGGTATCTACAATGAGCAGTTCTTC
NA,TRBV29-1,TRBJ1-5,few,CSVEIPDSLGQPQHF,TGCAGCGTTGAGATCCCAGACAGCCTAGGGCAGCCCCAGCATTTT
TRBD2,TRBV7-2,TRBJ2-7,many,CASSFGAGGRAYEQYF,TGTGCCAGCAGCTTTGGAGCGGGAGGGAGGGCCTACGAGCAGTACTTC
NA,TRBV12-3/TRBV12-4,TRBJ1-4,few,CASSFPGPLFF,TGTGCCAGCAGTTTTCCGGGCCCTCTGTTTTTT
NA,TRBV4-1,TRBJ1-1,NA,CASSQDRDLWNTEAFF,TGCGCCAGCAGCCAAGATCGGGATCTTTGGAACACTGAAGCTTTCTTT
NA,TRBV28,TRBJ2-2,NA,CASWSGTSPGELFF,TGTGCCAGCTGGAGTGGGACCTCACCCGGGGAGCTGTTTTTT
NA,TRBV24-1,TRBJ2-2,NA,CATSDDQLGRTGELFF,TGTGCCACCAGTGATGATCAGCTGGGACGTACGGGGGAGCTGTTTTTT
NA,TRBV7-6,TRBJ1-1,NA,CASSAPGPTEAFF,TGTGCCAGCAGCGCACCGGGGCCGACTGAAGCTTTCTTT
NA,TRBV7-6,TRBJ1-4,many,CASRGGLDEKLFF,TGTGCCAGCCGTGGGGGGCTCGATGAAAAACTGTTTTTT
NA,TRBV28,TRBJ1-2,many,CASRTPRSTGRGYTF,TGTGCCAGCAGAACCCCCAGATCGACAGGCCGCGGCTACACCTTC
TRBD1,TRBV28,TRBJ1-2,few,CASSFGTGWGYTF,TGTGCCAGCAGTTTCGGGACAGGGTGGGGCTACACCTTC
NA,TRBV25-1,TRBJ2-2,NA,CASRQMNTGELFF,TGTGCCAGCAGACAGATGAACACCGGGGAGCTGTTTTTT
NA,TRBV7-9,TRBJ2-1,many,CASSLGGRYNEQFF,TGTGCCAGCAGCTTAGGAGGGCGGTACAATGAGCAGTTCTTC
TRBD2,TRBV2,TRBJ2-3,NA,CANSELSGGATDTQYF,TGTGCCAACAGCGAACTTAGCGGGGGGGCAACAGATACGCAGTATTTT
NA,TRBV2,TRBJ2-4,NA,CASRAPVPTDKNIQYF,TGTGCCAGCCGTGCTCCGGTACCAACGGACAAAAACATTCAGTACTTC
TRBD1,TRBV7-6,TRBJ1-1,NA,CASSSPTGGFAEAFF,TGTGCCAGCAGCTCGCCGACAGGGGGCTTCGCTGAAGCTTTCTTT
NA,TRBV20-1,TRBJ1-5,few,CSARDWRESGSNQPQHF,TGCAGTGCTAGAGATTGGAGGGAATCGGGTAGCAATCAGCCCCAGCATTTT
TRBD1,TRBV5-1,TRBJ2-2,NA,CASSPRDRVATGELFF,TGCGCCAGCAGCCCCCGGGACAGGGTTGCCACCGGGGAGCTGTTTTTT
NA,TRBV5-1,TRBJ2-7,few,CASSFGGLSYEQYF,TGCGCCAGCAGCTTCGGTGGACTCTCCTACGAGCAGTACTTC